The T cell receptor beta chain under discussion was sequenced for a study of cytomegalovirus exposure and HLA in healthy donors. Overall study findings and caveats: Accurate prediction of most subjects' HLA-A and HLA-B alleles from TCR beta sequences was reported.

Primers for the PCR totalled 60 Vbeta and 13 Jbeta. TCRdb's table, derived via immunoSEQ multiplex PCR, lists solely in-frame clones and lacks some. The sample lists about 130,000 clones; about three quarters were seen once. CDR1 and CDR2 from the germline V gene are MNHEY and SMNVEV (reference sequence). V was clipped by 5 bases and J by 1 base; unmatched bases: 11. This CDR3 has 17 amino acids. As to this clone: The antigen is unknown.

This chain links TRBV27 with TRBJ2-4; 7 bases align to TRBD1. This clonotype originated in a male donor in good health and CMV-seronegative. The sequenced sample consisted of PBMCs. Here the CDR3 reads CASSPKTGILAKNIQYF. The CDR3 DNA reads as TGTGCCAGCAGTCCAAAGACAGGGATTTTGGCCAAAAACATTCAGTACTTC.